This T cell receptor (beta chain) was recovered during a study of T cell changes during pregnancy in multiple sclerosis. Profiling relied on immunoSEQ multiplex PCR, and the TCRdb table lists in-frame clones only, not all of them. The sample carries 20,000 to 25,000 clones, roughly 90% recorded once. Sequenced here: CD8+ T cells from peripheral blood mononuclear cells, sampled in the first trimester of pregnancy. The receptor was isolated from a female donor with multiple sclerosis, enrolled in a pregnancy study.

In nucleotides, the CDR3 is TGTGCCAGCACCGAAGGGGGGACTAGCGTACCCTACGAGCAGTACTTC. This sequence encodes CASTEGGTSVPYEQYF. The V gene is TRBV2, the J gene TRBJ2-7; 10 bases fit TRBD2. The CDR3 has 16 residues. The junction had 11 bases not matched to a gene; V was cut back by 7 bases and J by 2 bases. The germline V gene has CDR1 SNHLY and CDR2 FYNNEI.